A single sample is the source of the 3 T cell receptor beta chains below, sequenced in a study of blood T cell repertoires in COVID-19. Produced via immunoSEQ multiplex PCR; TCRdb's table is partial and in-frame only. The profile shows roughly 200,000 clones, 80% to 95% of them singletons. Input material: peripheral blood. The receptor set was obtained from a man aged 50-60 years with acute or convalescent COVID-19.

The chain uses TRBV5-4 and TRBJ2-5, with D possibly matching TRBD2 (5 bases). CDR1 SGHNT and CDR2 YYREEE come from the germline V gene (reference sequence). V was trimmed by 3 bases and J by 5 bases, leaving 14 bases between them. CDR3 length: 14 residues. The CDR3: CASSYEEGLETQYF. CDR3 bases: TGTGCCAGCAGCTATGAAGAGGGATTGGAGACCCAGTACTTC.

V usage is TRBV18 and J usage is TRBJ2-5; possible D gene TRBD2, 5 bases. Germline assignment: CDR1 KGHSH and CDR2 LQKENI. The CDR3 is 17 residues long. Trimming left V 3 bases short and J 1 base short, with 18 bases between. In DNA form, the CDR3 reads TGTGCCAGCTCACCTCCGAGGGCTAGGATAGTCCAAGAGACCCAGTACTTC. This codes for CASSPPRARIVQETQYF.

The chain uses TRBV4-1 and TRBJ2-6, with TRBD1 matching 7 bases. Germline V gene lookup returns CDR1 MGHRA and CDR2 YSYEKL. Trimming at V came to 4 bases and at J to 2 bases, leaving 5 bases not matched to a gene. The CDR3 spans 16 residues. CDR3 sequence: CASSPYDRAGANVLTF. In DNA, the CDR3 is TGCGCCAGCAGCCCATATGACAGGGCTGGGGCCAACGTCCTGACTTTC.